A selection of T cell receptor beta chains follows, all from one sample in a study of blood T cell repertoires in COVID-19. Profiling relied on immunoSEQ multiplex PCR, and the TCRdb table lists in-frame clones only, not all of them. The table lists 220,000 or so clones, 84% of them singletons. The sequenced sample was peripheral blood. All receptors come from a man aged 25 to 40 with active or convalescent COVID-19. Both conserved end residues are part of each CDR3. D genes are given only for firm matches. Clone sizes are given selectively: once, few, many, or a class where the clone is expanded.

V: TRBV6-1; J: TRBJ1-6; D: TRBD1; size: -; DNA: TGTGCCAGCAGTGATCGACCGGGACAGGGTAATTCACCCCTCCACTTT; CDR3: CASSDRPGQGNSPLHF
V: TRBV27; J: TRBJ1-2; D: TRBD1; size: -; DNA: TGTGCCAGCAGTATAGGACAGGGGTATAAAGGTGGCTACACCTTC; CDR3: CASSIGQGYKGGYTF
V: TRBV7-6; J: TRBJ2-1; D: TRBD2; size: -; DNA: TGTGCCAGCAGCTTAGAGGGCGGGAGTCCCCCCTACAATGAGCAGTTCTTC; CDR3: CASSLEGGSPPYNEQFF
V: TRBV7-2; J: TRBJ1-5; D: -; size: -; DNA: TGTGCCAGCAGCTTCGGACCGGGATATCAGCCCCAGCATTTT; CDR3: CASSFGPGYQPQHF
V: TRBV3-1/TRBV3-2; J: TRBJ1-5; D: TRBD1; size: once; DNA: TGTGCCAGCAGCCAAGAATCGGGACAGGGGAAGGTCACAGATCAGCCCCAGCATTTT; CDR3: CASSQESGQGKVTDQPQHF
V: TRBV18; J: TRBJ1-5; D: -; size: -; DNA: TGTGCCAGCTCACCACCGGGGGGGAGCAATCAGCCCCAGCATTTT; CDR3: CASSPPGGSNQPQHF
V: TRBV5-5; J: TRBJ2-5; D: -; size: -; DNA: TGTGCCAGCAGCCTCCAGGCGGGGGCCTCCCCGACCCAGTACTTC; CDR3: CASSLQAGASPTQYF
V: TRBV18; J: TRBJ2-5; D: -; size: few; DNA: TGTGCCAGCTCACCACAGCGCGGACAAGAGACCCAGTACTTC; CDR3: CASSPQRGQETQYF
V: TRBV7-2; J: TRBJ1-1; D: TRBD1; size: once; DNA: TGTGCCAGCAGCTCCCCCTGGGGGACAGATAACACTGAAGCTTTCTTT; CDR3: CASSSPWGTDNTEAFF
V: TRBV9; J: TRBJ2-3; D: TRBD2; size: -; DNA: TGTGCCAGCAGCGTAGGGGCTAGCGGGGGGTCAGATACGCAGTATTTT; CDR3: CASSVGASGGSDTQYF
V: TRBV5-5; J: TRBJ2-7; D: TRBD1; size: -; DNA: TGTGCCAGCAGCCCCGGGACAGGCGTCGGCGAGCAGTACTTC; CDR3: CASSPGTGVGEQYF
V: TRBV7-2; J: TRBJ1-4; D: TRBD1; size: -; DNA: TGTGCCAGCAGCCCACCACAGGGGCCAGTGCAAAAACTGTTTTTT; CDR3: CASSPPQGPVQKLFF
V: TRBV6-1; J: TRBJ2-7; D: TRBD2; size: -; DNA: TGTGCCAGCAGTGCCAGGCGGGGGGGGTACAGCTCCTACGAGCAGTACTTC; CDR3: CASSARRGGYSSYEQYF
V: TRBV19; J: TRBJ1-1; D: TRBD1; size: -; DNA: TGTGCCAGTCCGTCCCGGGACAGAACTGAAGCTTTCTTT; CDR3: CASPSRDRTEAFF
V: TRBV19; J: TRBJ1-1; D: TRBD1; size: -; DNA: TGTGCCAGTAGTGCGCGACAGGGTATCGACACTGAAGCTTTCTTT; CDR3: CASSARQGIDTEAFF
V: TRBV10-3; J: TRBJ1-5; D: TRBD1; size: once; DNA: TGTGCCATCAGGCAGGGGGATCAGCCCCAGCATTTT; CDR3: CAIRQGDQPQHF
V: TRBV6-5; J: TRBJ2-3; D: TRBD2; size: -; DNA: TGTGCCCGGGGGGGACGAGCAGCGTCTGATACGCAGTATTTT; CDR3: CARGGRAASDTQYF
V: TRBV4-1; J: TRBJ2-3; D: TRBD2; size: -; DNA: TGCGCCAGCAGCCAAGAGACTAGCGGGAGGGGAGATACGCAGTATTTT; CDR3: CASSQETSGRGDTQYF
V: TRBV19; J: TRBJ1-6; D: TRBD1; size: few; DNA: TGTGCCAGTAAAGACAGGGGAGGTTCACCCCTCCACTTT; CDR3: CASKDRGGSPLHF
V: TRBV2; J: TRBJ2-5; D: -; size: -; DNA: TGTGCCAGCAAGAGACGGGGACAAGAGACCCAGTACTTC; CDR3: CASKRRGQETQYF
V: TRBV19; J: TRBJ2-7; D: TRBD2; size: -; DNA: TGTGCCAGTAGTCCCACGGGGGGTCCCTACGAGCAGTACTTC; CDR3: CASSPTGGPYEQYF
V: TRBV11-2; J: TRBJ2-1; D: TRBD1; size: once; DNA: TGTGCCAGCAGCTTCGGGACAGGGGGTAATGAGCAGTTCTTC; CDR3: CASSFGTGGNEQFF
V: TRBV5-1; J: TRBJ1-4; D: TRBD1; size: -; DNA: TGCGCCAGCTCCCCGGGACAGACCTCAACTAATGAAAAACTGTTTTTT; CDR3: CASSPGQTSTNEKLFF
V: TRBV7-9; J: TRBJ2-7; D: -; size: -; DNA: TGTGCCAGCAGCTTAGATAGCCCCGAGCAGTACTTC; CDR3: CASSLDSPEQYF
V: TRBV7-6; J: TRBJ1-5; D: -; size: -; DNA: TGTGCCAGCAGCTTAGCGCAGGCGGGGAGCAATCAGCCCCAGCATTTT; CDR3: CASSLAQAGSNQPQHF
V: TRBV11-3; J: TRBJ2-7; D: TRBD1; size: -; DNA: TGTGCCAGCAGCGAATCCCCGGGACAGCGGCAGTACTTC; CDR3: CASSESPGQRQYF
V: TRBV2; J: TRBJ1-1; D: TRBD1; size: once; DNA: TGTGCCAGCAGCCTGACAGGGGGCCCTGAAGCTTTCTTT; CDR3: CASSLTGGPEAFF